This T cell receptor (beta chain) was obtained from a study of blood T cell repertoires in COVID-19. Study background: The origin of the acute and convalescent COVID-19 samples was the United States, Italy and Spain. The cDNA or gDNA used as material had been derived from T cells, B-cell-depleted T cells, or PBMCs.

Trimming removed 4 bases from V and 6 bases from J, with 10 bases in between. Per germline, CDR1 SGHDN and CDR2 FVKESK. The CDR3 runs 12 residues. Per the original methods: Amplifying reference gene primers gave estimates of nucleated cell counts. Method: immunoSEQ multiplex PCR; TCRdb's copy keeps in-frame clones and lacks some. Clone size and V and J calls were adopted from that table, with D and trimming inferred from the DNA. The profile covers over 110,000 clones, with around 89% appearing a single time and more than 25% taken by the ten largest. This chain links TRBV14 with TRBJ2-7, with TRBD2 as a possible D gene (5 bases). This clonotype originated in a human donor in a cohort sampled during active COVID-19. Sequencing was carried out using peripheral blood. The CDR3 is CASSPSAGEQYF. CDR3 bases: TGTGCCAGCAGCCCCTCGGCGGGCGAGCAGTACTTC. Looking up the rest from reference TRBV14 and TRBJ2-7 gives the full variable domain: EAGVTQFPSHSVIEKGQTVTLRCDPISGHDNLYWYRRVMGKEIKFLLHFVKESKQDESGMPNNRFLAERTGGTYSTLKVQPAELEDSGVYFCASSPSAGEQYFGPGTRLTVT.